This T cell receptor beta chain was observed in a study of blood T cell repertoires in COVID-19. Data came from immunoSEQ multiplex PCR; TCRdb stores just in-frame clones and leaves some out. The sample includes about 54,000 clones, roughly 90% of them seen just once. V lost 2 bases, J lost 0 bases, and 11 bases lay in between. Per germline, CDR1 PRHDT and CDR2 FYEKMQ (reference sequence). The CDR3 length is 16 residues. The chain uses TRBV13 and TRBJ2-4, with D uncertain. This TCR was recovered from a man aged 50 to 60 with acute or convalescent COVID-19. Sequenced material: peripheral blood. CDR3 coding DNA: TGTGCCAGCAGCTTACTTTCGGGTATAGCCAAAAACATTCAGTACTTC. Translation: CASSLLSGIAKNIQYF.